A single sample is the source of the 27 T cell receptor beta chains below, sequenced in a study of cytomegalovirus exposure and HLA in healthy donors. Clones were read by immunoSEQ multiplex PCR, and TCRdb kept only the in-frame ones, dropping some. The profile shows fewer than 60,000 clones, about 91% of them singletons. The sequenced sample consisted of PBMCs. These receptor sequences come from a woman aged 18-30 years in good health and CMV-seronegative.

The chain employs TRBV4-3 and TRBJ1-5, with D uncertain. V lost 0 bases and J lost 6, with 9 bases in between. Germline CDR1 is LGHNA and CDR2 is YSLEER. This CDR3 has 14 amino acids. CDR3 region: CASSQDWRSQPQHF. The CDR3 DNA reads as TGCGCCAGCAGCCAAGATTGGAGGAGTCAGCCCCAGCATTTT.

The chain has TRBV9 and TRBJ1-4; weak D call: TRBD1 (5 bases). The length of the CDR3 is 14 residues. The V end was cut by 3 bases, the J end by 3 bases, with 9 bases between. Germline values: CDR1 SGDLS, CDR2 YYNGEE. The chain's CDR3 is CASSEGEANEKLFF. CDR3 sequence (DNA): TGTGCCAGCAGCGAAGGGGAGGCTAATGAAAAACTGTTTTTT.

V usage is TRBV2 and J usage is TRBJ1-1, with D hard to call. The CDR3 consists of 13 residues. The germline gives CDR1 SNHLY, CDR2 FYNNEI. With 3 bases removed from V and 10 bases from J, the gap between germline ends came to 15 bases. The CDR3 nucleotides are TGTGCCAGCAGTGATGTGAGCCCGGGAGGAGCTTTCTTT. It encodes CASSDVSPGGAFF.

The chain is built from TRBV5-1 and TRBJ2-1; 7 positions agree with TRBD2. The CDR3 consists of 13 residues. V gave up 0 bases and J gave up 6 bases; unmatched junction bases: 0. The germline V gene encodes CDR1 SGHRS and CDR2 YFSETQ. In nucleotides, the CDR3 is TGCGCCAGCAGCTTGGCTAGCGGCAATGAGCAGTTCTTC. This sequence encodes CASSLASGNEQFF.

The rearrangement joins TRBV13 to TRBJ2-1; TRBD2 matches at 7 bases. The V gene end was trimmed by 7 bases and the J gene end by 6 bases; junction bases not matched to a gene: 9. This CDR3 region has 14 residues. Germline lookup yields CDR1 PRHDT and CDR2 FYEKMQ (reference sequence). The CDR3 DNA reads as TGTGCCAGCACCGACCTCGGCGGGAGCAATGAGCAGTTCTTC. Amino acids: CASTDLGGSNEQFF.

This clone was found once. The chain carries TRBV5-1 and TRBJ1-2, with 7 positions matching TRBD1. The CDR3 has 16 amino acids. The ends lost 2 bases at V and 4 bases at J; junction bases unmatched: 11. Germline CDR1 is SGHRS and CDR2 is YFSETQ. As DNA, the CDR3 is TGCGCCAGCAGCTTAAGTCGGGACAGACTAAGCTATGGCTACACCTTC. Translated, it gives CASSLSRDRLSYGYTF.

This clone was counted only a few times. This chain uses TRBV5-4 with TRBJ1-5; D is uncertain. The V and J ends lost 3 bases and 7 bases respectively, with 14 bases between them. Germline V gene data show CDR1 as SGHNT and CDR2 as YYREEE (reference sequence). This CDR3 has 14 amino acids. The CDR3 nucleotides are TGTGCCAGCAGCTCGACCCCCGGGGAACAGCCCCAGCATTTT. Translating it yields CASSSTPGEQPQHF. The entire variable domain, with the rest obtained from reference TRBV5-4 and TRBJ1-5, is as follows: ETGVTQSPTHLIKTRGQQVTLRCSSQSGHNTVSWYQQALGQGPQFIFQYYREEENGRGNFPPRFSGLQFPNYSSELNVNALELDDSALYLCASSSTPGEQPQHFGDGTRLSIL.

The J gene is TRBJ1-5, the V gene TRBV16, with D uncertain. Trimming removed 0 bases from V and 5 bases from J, with 8 bases in between. This CDR3 has 14 residues. Germline assignment: CDR1 KGHSY and CDR2 FQNENV. Here the CDR3 reads CASSQSPGDQPQHF. CDR3 nucleotides: TGTGCCAGCAGCCAATCACCCGGGGATCAGCCCCAGCATTTT.

This chain links TRBV28 with TRBJ1-4; TRBD1 matches 9 bases. Germline CDR1 MDHEN, CDR2 SYDVKM. The CDR3 is made up of 15 amino acids. V lost 6 bases to trimming and J lost 5 bases; unmatched junction nucleotides: 7. DNA of the CDR3: TGTGCCAGCAGGGGACAGGGCGAACCCAATGAAAAACTGTTTTTT. This gives the protein CASRGQGEPNEKLFF.

The J gene is TRBJ1-5, the V gene TRBV11-2, with TRBD1 matching over 7 bases. V shed 3 bases and J 5 bases; nucleotides not matched to a gene: 1. The CDR3 has 13 amino acids. Germline values: CDR1 SGHAT, CDR2 FQNNGV. The CDR3, as DNA: TGTGCCAGCAGCTTTCAGGGGGATCAGCCCCAGCATTTT. It is translated as CASSFQGDQPQHF.

The CDR3 here is CASSQNPSGQKFF. CDR3 bases: TGTGCCAGCAGCCAAAACCCCAGCGGGCAAAAGTTCTTC. The V and J genes are TRBV4-2 and TRBJ2-1; weak D call: TRBD2 (6 bases). There are 13 residues in the CDR3. From germline, CDR1 is LGHNA and CDR2 YNFKEQ. V gave up 2 bases and J gave up 14 bases, with 16 bases separating them.

J is TRBJ2-1 and V is TRBV28; 8 bases agree with TRBD2. V shed 5 bases and J 6 bases; nucleotides not matched to a gene: 3. This CDR3 has 13 amino acids. Per germline, CDR1 MDHEN and CDR2 SYDVKM. The CDR3 coding sequence is TGTGCCAGCAGTCTTGGGACTAGCAATGAGCAGTTCTTC. This sequence encodes CASSLGTSNEQFF.

The rearrangement uses TRBV4-1 and TRBJ1-1; a weak D match, TRBD1 (6 bases). The CDR3 consists of 14 residues. Germline assignment: CDR1 MGHRA and CDR2 YSYEKL. The V end lost 1 base, the J end lost 2 bases, and 8 bases lay between the germline ends. CDR3 in amino acids: CASSQGQENTEAFF. Here the CDR3 DNA reads TGCGCCAGCAGCCAAGGACAGGAAAACACTGAAGCTTTCTTT.

This chain connects TRBV25-1 to TRBJ2-1, with D tentatively TRBD2 (5 bases). The CDR3 is made up of 11 amino acids. CDR1 and CDR2 from the germline V gene are MGHDK and SYGVNS. V lost 6 bases and J 9 bases, leaving 9 bases between the germline ends. CDR3 sequence reads: CASRLVAEQFF. CDR3 in DNA: TGTGCCAGCAGACTAGTTGCTGAGCAGTTCTTC.

The rearrangement joins TRBV19 to TRBJ2-7; possibly TRBD1 for D (5 bases). With 3 bases removed from V and 3 bases from J, the gap between germline ends came to 15 bases. CDR3 size: 15 residues. Germline V gene sequence: CDR1 LNHDA, CDR2 SQIVND (reference sequence). CDR3: CASSMRVDTFYEQYF. DNA of the CDR3: TGTGCCAGTAGTATGCGTGTGGACACCTTCTACGAGCAGTACTTC.

The chain uses TRBV30 and TRBJ2-7; TRBD2 matches 8 bases. Trimming removed 0 bases from V and 3 bases from J; junction bases left unmatched: 7. The germline gives CDR1 GTSNPN, CDR2 SVGIG (reference sequence). The CDR3 sequence is 15 residues long. CDR3 DNA: TGTGCCTGGAGTGTACGCTCTCTAGCGGGCTACGAGCAGTACTTC. This encodes CAWSVRSLAGYEQYF.

A single count supports this clone. As DNA, the CDR3 is TGTGCCTGGAGTGTAGGGACAGGGTCCCACGAGCAGTACTTC. Its protein product is CAWSVGTGSHEQYF. This chain uses TRBV30 with TRBJ2-7, with TRBD1 identical over 9 bases. The V and J ends lost 0 bases and 5 bases, in that order; junction bases with no gene match: 5. CDR3 length: 14 residues. Germline V gene lookup returns CDR1 GTSNPN and CDR2 SVGIG (reference sequence).

The chain combines TRBV4-3 with TRBJ2-7, with 10 positions matching TRBD1. Germline V CDR1 and CDR2: LGHNA, YSLEER. V lost 4 bases to trimming and J lost 5 bases; unmatched junction nucleotides: 5. CDR3 length equals 14 residues. In DNA form, the CDR3 reads TGCGCCAGCAGCCTGGGACAGGGGTCCGACGAGCAGTACTTC. Its translation: CASSLGQGSDEQYF.

The chain has TRBV5-6 and TRBJ2-1; D is uncertain. The V gene's germline CDR1 is SGHDT and CDR2 YYEEEE. The CDR3 is 14 amino acids. Trimming cost V 6 bases and J 3 bases, with 13 bases left between them. CDR3 nucleotide sequence: TGTGCCAGCAAGGAGCTGTTCAACTACAATGAGCAGTTCTTC. Residues: CASKELFNYNEQFF. The whole variable domain, filled in from reference TRBV5-6 and TRBJ2-1, reads DAGVTQSPTHLIKTRGQQVTLRCSPKSGHDTVSWYQQALGQGPQFIFQYYEEEERQRGNFPDRFSGHQFPNYSSELNVNALLLGDSALYLCASKELFNYNEQFFGPGTRLTVL.

The chain has TRBV7-9 and TRBJ1-2, with D possibly TRBD1 on 6 matching bases. Trimming cost V 0 bases and J 6 bases, with 11 bases left between them. Germline CDR1 SEHNR, CDR2 FQNEAQ (reference sequence). The CDR3 is 14 residues long. The CDR3: CASSLAGGLHGYTF. CDR3 DNA sequence: TGTGCCAGCAGCTTAGCAGGGGGTCTTCATGGCTACACCTTC. Together with reference TRBV7-9 and TRBJ1-2, the CDR3 gives the full variable domain: DTGVSQNPRHKITKRGQNVTFRCDPISEHNRLYWYRQTLGQGPEFLTYFQNEAQLEKSRLLSDRFSAERPKGSFSTLEIQRTEQGDSAMYLCASSLAGGLHGYTFGSGTRLTVV.

The chain is built from TRBV19 and TRBJ1-1, with D hard to call. Trimming removed 5 bases from V and 4 bases from J, with 17 bases in between. The V gene's germline CDR1 is LNHDA and CDR2 SQIVND (reference sequence). This CDR3 region has 15 residues. DNA for the CDR3: TGTGCCAGTAGTCCCCGTAGAGGTCGACCCACTGAAGCTTTCTTT. Translation: CASSPRRGRPTEAFF.

This rearrangement joins TRBV19 to TRBJ2-4; 11 bases match TRBD1. Germline assignment: CDR1 LNHDA and CDR2 SQIVND (reference sequence). After removal of 3 bases from V and 4 bases from J, the junction contained 8 bases not matched to a gene. This CDR3 is built from 17 residues. The CDR3 region is CASSISGTGGGKNIQYF. Written as DNA, the CDR3 is TGTGCCAGTAGTATCTCCGGGACAGGGGGTGGGAAAAACATTCAGTACTTC.

The chain couples TRBV5-6 to TRBJ2-3; the match to TRBD2 covers 7 bases. J was trimmed by 6 bases and V by 3 bases; bases with no gene match: 7. This CDR3 has 14 amino acids. Germline CDR1 and CDR2: SGHDT and YYEEEE. The chain's CDR3 is CASSSKRGSDTQYF. The CDR3 DNA reads as TGTGCCAGCAGCTCCAAGCGGGGTAGCGATACGCAGTATTTT.

This clone appeared a single time. J is TRBJ2-3 and V is TRBV28; TRBD2 agrees at 13 bases. Germline trimming cut 6 bases from V and 5 bases from J; bases unmatched to any gene: 8. This CDR3 comprises 16 residues. Germline CDR1 and CDR2: MDHEN and SYDVKM. The CDR3 region has the DNA TGTGCCAGCAGCCCGACTAGCGGGAGGAGTGGAGATACGCAGTATTTT. Its translation: CASSPTSGRSGDTQYF.

V usage is TRBV30 and J usage is TRBJ1-1; D unresolved. The length of the CDR3 is 13 residues. Between the trimmed V and J ends, which lost 0 bases and 0 bases, there was a span of 5 bases. Per germline, CDR1 GTSNPN and CDR2 SVGIG (reference sequence). The DNA for the CDR3 is TGTGCCTGGAGTGTGCAGTTGAACACTGAAGCTTTCTTT. Residues: CAWSVQLNTEAFF.

The genes are TRBV30 and TRBJ2-7, with TRBD2 as a possible D gene (7 bases). Germline assignment: CDR1 GTSNPN and CDR2 SVGIG (reference sequence). V was shortened by 0 bases and J by 6 bases, with 12 bases between the two germline ends. This CDR3 is 13 amino acids long. CDR3 residues: CAWSVGGAREQYF. DNA of the CDR3: TGTGCCTGGAGTGTAGGGGGGGCCCGCGAGCAGTACTTC.

The chain carries TRBV6-1 and TRBJ2-2; 12 positions match TRBD2. V shed 4 bases and J 7 bases; nucleotides not matched to a gene: 7. CDR3 size: 16 residues. Germline V gene data show CDR1 as MNHNS and CDR2 as SASEGT. The CDR3 loop is CASSASLAGGVGELFF. As DNA, the CDR3 is TGTGCCAGCAGTGCCTCACTAGCGGGGGGTGTCGGGGAGCTGTTTTTT.